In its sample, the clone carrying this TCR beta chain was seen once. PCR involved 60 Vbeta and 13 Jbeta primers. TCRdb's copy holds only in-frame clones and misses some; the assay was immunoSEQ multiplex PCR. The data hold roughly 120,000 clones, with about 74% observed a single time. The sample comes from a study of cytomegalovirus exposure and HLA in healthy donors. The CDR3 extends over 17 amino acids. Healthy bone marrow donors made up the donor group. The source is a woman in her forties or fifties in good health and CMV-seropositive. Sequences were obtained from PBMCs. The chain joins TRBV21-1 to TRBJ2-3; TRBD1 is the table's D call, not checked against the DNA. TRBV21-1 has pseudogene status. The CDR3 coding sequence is TGTGCCAGCAGCAAAGCGCAAGGCAGGGGGCGCCCAGATACGCAGTATTTT. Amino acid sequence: CASSKAQGRGRPDTQYF.